A single sample gave rise to the 30 T cell receptor beta chains below, sequenced in a study of spatial heterogeneity in lung cancer (dated by TCRdb to the late 2010s). Read against the paper, the sample's time point label means: sample taken at primary tumor resection. General conclusions and limits of the study: The number of expanded intratumoral alpha and beta TCRs correlated with the tumor nonsynonymous mutation count.

The library was generated by 5' RACE. Reads for this sample came from a NextSeq 500. The public reads were run again by TCRdb, first through fastp at Q25 and then through MiXCR, and only productive beta chains were kept. Every CDR3 protein is listed once, alongside the most common genes and DNA of its rows. For this sample the table gives about 20,000 distinct CDR3 sequences, of which around 15% were detected only once. Roughly 30% of the sample comes from the top ten. No antigen has been assigned to these receptors. The sample here was lung tumor tissue, taken at surgery. All receptors derive from a female donor with early-stage non-small cell lung cancer.

The J gene is TRBJ2-7, the V gene TRBV5-1; TRBD1 matches at 9 bases. The CDR3 extends over 16 amino acids. CDR1 is SGHRS and CDR2 is YFSETQ in the germline V gene. Trimming at V came to 4 bases and at J to 2 bases, leaving 10 bases not matched to a gene. The CDR3 coding sequence is TGCGCCAGCAGCGGGGGACAGACAGGGGGAACCTACGAGCAGTACTTC. Translating it yields CASSGGQTGGTYEQYF.

This clonotype was counted between two and nine times. The J gene is TRBJ2-7, the V gene TRBV7-9; D is uncertain. CDR1 and CDR2 from the germline V gene are SEHNR and FQNEAQ (reference sequence). This CDR3 region has 11 residues. Trimming took 3 bases from V and 7 from J, leaving 7 bases between them. The DNA for the CDR3 is TGTGCCAGCAGCTTGAATGGGGAGCAGTACTTC. Translating it yields CASSLNGEQYF.

The sample holds a few counts of this clonotype. V and J are TRBV29-1 and TRBJ2-3; D not resolved. Germline V gene sequence: CDR1 SQVTM, CDR2 ANQGSEA. V was trimmed by 6 bases and J by 6 bases, leaving 16 bases between them. CDR3 length: 13 residues. CDR3 nucleotide sequence: TGCAGCGTCCGGGTATTTGCTTTGGATACGCAGTATTTT. Protein product: CSVRVFALDTQYF.

This clonotype has ten or more counts. This chain joins TRBV5-1 and TRBJ2-3; TRBD1 matches at 7 bases. This CDR3 is 13 amino acids long. Looked up from germline, CDR1 is SGHRS and CDR2 is YFSETQ. V was clipped by 7 bases and J by 3 bases; unmatched bases: 5. CDR3 protein: CASQGQLTDTQYF. DNA of the CDR3: TGCGCCAGCCAGGGACAGTTAACAGATACGCAGTATTTT. The entire variable domain, with the rest obtained from reference TRBV5-1 and TRBJ2-3, is as follows: KAGVTQTPRYLIKTRGQQVTLSCSPISGHRSVSWYQQTPGQGLQFLFEYFSETQRNKGNFPGRFSGRQFSNSRSEMNVSTLELGDSALYLCASQGQLTDTQYFGPGTRLTVL.

The chain links TRBV6-5 to TRBJ2-1; TRBD2 aligns across 9 bases. Germline V gene lookup returns CDR1 MNHEY and CDR2 SVGAGI. The CDR3 contains 15 residues. Trimming at V came to 8 bases and at J to 4 bases, leaving 9 bases not matched to a gene. The CDR3 protein is CASGVAGGQYNEQFF. CDR3 nucleotides: TGTGCCAGCGGGGTGGCGGGAGGGCAGTACAATGAGCAGTTCTTC.

This clonotype was counted many times. The chain's CDR3 is CASSQVAINEQFF. The CDR3 bases are TGTGCCAGCAGCCAAGTGGCCATCAATGAGCAGTTCTTC. The chain carries TRBV4-2 and TRBJ2-1; D call uncertain. V lost 1 base and J lost 6, with 7 bases in between. The CDR3 contains 13 residues. Germline V gives CDR1 LGHNA, CDR2 YNFKEQ.

This sequence joins TRBV20-1 and TRBJ2-3, with TRBD2 identical over 12 bases. The germline CDR1 and CDR2 sequences are DFQATT and SNEGSKA (reference sequence). The CDR3 is made up of 17 amino acids. V shed 5 bases, J shed 5 bases, and the junction held 14 bases outside the gene matches. The CDR3 region is CSADPTSGSSQGDTQYF. The CDR3 DNA sequence: TGCAGTGCTGACCCGACTAGCGGGAGTTCTCAGGGAGATACGCAGTATTTT.

The sample holds a few counts of this clonotype. V gene TRBV30 combines with J gene TRBJ2-2; D is uncertain. The length of the CDR3 is 14 residues. Trimming removed 3 bases from V and 0 bases from J, with 8 bases in between. Germline CDR1 is GTSNPN and CDR2 is SVGIG (reference sequence). The chain's CDR3 is CAWRRSTNTGELFF. CDR3 in DNA: TGTGCCTGGAGGAGGTCCACGAACACCGGGGAGCTGTTTTTT.

The rearrangement uses TRBV6-2 or TRBV6-3 and TRBJ2-2; 8 bases match TRBD1. Trimming removed 7 bases from V and 0 bases from J; junction bases left unmatched: 10. The germline V gene has CDR1 MNHEY and CDR2 SVGEGT. The CDR3 has 17 amino acids. In DNA, the CDR3 is TGTGCCAGCAAACAATGGGACAGGCTATCGAACACCGGGGAGCTGTTTTTT. Residues: CASKQWDRLSNTGELFF.

The genes are TRBV27 and TRBJ2-1; TRBD1 aligns across 11 bases. In germline, CDR1 is MNHEY, CDR2 SMNVEV (reference sequence). The CDR3 has 15 amino acids. The V gene end was trimmed by 3 bases and the J gene end by 8 bases; junction bases not matched to a gene: 6. CDR3 sequence (DNA): TGTGCCAGCAGTTTTCGGGACAGGGGGGTGGATGAGCAGTTCTTC. Residues: CASSFRDRGVDEQFF.

The chain has TRBV4-2 and TRBJ2-3, with 7 bases lining up with TRBD2. Per the germline V gene, CDR1 is LGHNA and CDR2 is YNFKEQ. The CDR3 has 16 amino acids. With 0 bases clipped from V and 3 bases from J, the junction kept 6 bases outside the gene matches. CDR3 DNA: TGTGCCAGCAGCCAAGATTTGGACGGGAGGACAGATACGCAGTATTTT. It translates to CASSQDLDGRTDTQYF.

This clonotype has at least ten counts. V gene TRBV19 combines with J gene TRBJ2-1; 10 bases map to TRBD2. CDR3 length equals 12 residues. Germline trimming cut 5 bases from V and 16 bases from J; bases unmatched to any gene: 8. Germline V CDR1 and CDR2: LNHDA, SQIVND (reference sequence). CDR3 in DNA: TGTGCCAGTAGTGGGGTAGCGGGAGGTCAATTCTTC. Its translation: CASSGVAGGQFF. Full variable domain (rest looked up from reference TRBV19 and TRBJ2-1): DGGITQSPKYLFRKEGQNVTLSCEQNLNHDAMYWYRQDPGQGLRLIYYSQIVNDFQKGDIAEGYSVSREKKESFPLTVTSAQKNPTAFYLCASSGVAGGQFFGPGTRLTVL.

The chain combines TRBV20-1 with TRBJ2-2, with D maybe TRBD1 (6 bases). The CDR3 runs to 13 residues. V was shortened by 5 bases and J by 4 bases, with 11 bases between the two germline ends. Germline V gives CDR1 DFQATT, CDR2 SNEGSKA (reference sequence). In DNA, the CDR3 is TGCAGTGCTGCCCAGACAGGCACCGGGGAGCTGTTTTTT. As protein: CSAAQTGTGELFF.

This clonotype has at least ten counts. The CDR3: CASSEVVSSGPTQYF. The CDR3 DNA reads TGCGCCAGCAGTGAGGTGGTCAGTTCGGGCCCCACGCAGTATTTT. The chain uses TRBV10-2 and TRBJ2-3; D remains unclear. Trimming removed 2 bases at V and 9 bases at J, with 18 bases between. Germline V gene lookup returns CDR1 WSHSY and CDR2 SAAADI. CDR3 length: 15 amino acids.

CDR3 sequence reads: CASSRTPEQFF. CDR3 in DNA: TGTGCCAGCAGCCGTACTCCTGAGCAGTTCTTC. The chain combines TRBV28 with TRBJ2-1, with no clear D. V lost 6 bases and J 9 bases, leaving 9 bases between the germline ends. This CDR3 region has 11 residues. CDR1 is MDHEN and CDR2 is SYDVKM in the germline V gene.

This clonotype has more than one count but fewer than ten. This rearrangement joins TRBV20-1 to TRBJ2-1; 9 bases agree with TRBD2. This CDR3 contains 15 residues. V dropped 3 bases and J dropped 4; count of bases not matched to a gene: 7. Germline loops: CDR1 DFQATT, CDR2 SNEGSKA (reference sequence). This chain's CDR3 is CSASRPSGDYNEQFF. The CDR3 bases are TGCAGTGCTAGTCGGCCTAGCGGGGATTACAATGAGCAGTTCTTC.

This clonotype ranks as large (0.1 to 1%). The chain recombines TRBV12-3 or TRBV12-4 with TRBJ2-1; TRBD2 agrees at 13 bases. With 3 bases clipped from V and 3 bases from J, the junction kept 8 bases outside the gene matches. The CDR3 contains 18 residues. In nucleotides, the CDR3 is TGTGCCAGCAGTTTGTCACTAGCGGGGGGGCGGTTCTACAATGAGCAGTTCTTC. It encodes CASSLSLAGGRFYNEQFF.

The chain carries TRBV29-1 and TRBJ2-1; a weak D match, TRBD2 (5 bases). The CDR3 contains 14 residues. V was trimmed by 6 bases and J by 8 bases, leaving 20 bases between them. CDR1 and CDR2 from the germline V gene are SQVTM and ANQGSEA. DNA of the CDR3: TGCAGCGTAGATACTAGTTACGAGGCACATGAGCAGTTCTTC. Residues: CSVDTSYEAHEQFF.

This clonotype was detected many times. This chain connects TRBV6-1 to TRBJ2-2, with 10 bases aligning to TRBD2. Germline lookup yields CDR1 MNHNS and CDR2 SASEGT. The CDR3 has 16 amino acids. V was clipped by 4 bases and J by 5 bases; unmatched bases: 7. CDR3 DNA: TGTGCCAGCAGTGCCAGACTAGCGGGTTCAACCGGGGAGCTGTTTTTT. Translation gives CASSARLAGSTGELFF.

This clonotype was seen ten or more times. The chain recombines TRBV13 with TRBJ2-7; D is possibly TRBD1 (5 bases). This CDR3 region has 14 residues. Trimming removed 1 base at V and 7 bases at J, with 14 bases between. Germline V gene data show CDR1 as PRHDT and CDR2 as FYEKMQ (reference sequence). The CDR3: CASSLEAGRNEQYF. DNA for the CDR3: TGTGCCAGCAGCTTAGAGGCAGGGCGGAATGAGCAGTACTTC.

This clonotype was picked up a small number of times. The chain carries TRBV7-3 and TRBJ2-1; 7 bases fit TRBD2. The CDR3 runs to 15 residues. Germline CDR1 and CDR2: SGHTA and FQGTGA. With V trimmed by 2 bases and J by 4 bases, 5 bases remained unmatched. CDR3 in DNA: TGTGCCAGCAGCTTATCCGGGACTACGTACAATGAGCAGTTCTTC. Translation gives CASSLSGTTYNEQFF.

V gene TRBV24-1 combines with J gene TRBJ2-6, with a tentative D call TRBD1 (6 bases). The V gene's germline CDR1 is KGHDR and CDR2 SFDVKD. This CDR3 has 17 residues. Between the trimmed V and J ends, which lost 1 base and 2 bases, there was a span of 11 bases. CDR3 amino acids: CATSDFSDRPGANVLTF. In nucleotides, the CDR3 is TGTGCCACCAGTGATTTCTCCGACAGGCCTGGGGCCAACGTCCTGACTTTC.

In its sample, this clonotype was seen many times. The chain uses TRBV29-1 and TRBJ2-1, with D unclear. Germline V gives CDR1 SQVTM, CDR2 ANQGSEA. The CDR3 loop spans 11 amino acids. Trimming left V 3 bases short and J 10 bases short, with 10 bases between. DNA for the CDR3: TGCAGCGTTGAGGGGATTGCAGAGCAGTTCTTC. Translating gives CSVEGIAEQFF.

In this sample, this clonotype turned up many times. The J gene is TRBJ2-7, the V gene TRBV20-1; 7 bases agree with TRBD1. The junction had 13 bases not matched to a gene; V was cut back by 5 bases and J by 3 bases. Per germline, CDR1 DFQATT and CDR2 SNEGSKA (reference sequence). The CDR3 length is 15 residues. The CDR3 DNA sequence: TGCAGTGCTCCCCCCCCCTGGACAGGTGACTACGAGCAGTACTTC. It encodes CSAPPPWTGDYEQYF.

This clonotype occurred many times. The rearrangement links TRBV2 to TRBJ2-3, with unresolved D. V was cut by 2 bases and J by 2 bases, with 8 bases left in between. Germline V gene data show CDR1 as SNHLY and CDR2 as FYNNEI. This CDR3 has 14 amino acids. The CDR3 region has the DNA TGTGCCAGCAGTGAATTCGTAATCACAGATACGCAGTATTTT. Its translation: CASSEFVITDTQYF. Looking up the rest from reference TRBV2 and TRBJ2-3 gives the full variable domain: EPEVTQTPSHQVTQMGQEVILRCVPISNHLYFYWYRQILGQKVEFLVSFYNNEISEKSEIFDDQFSVERPDGSNFTLKIRSTKLEDSAMYFCASSEFVITDTQYFGPGTRLTVL.

Details on this clonotype: One junction end does not reproduce the germline sequence, and a read error may be involved. This chain uses TRBV28 with TRBJ2-3; TRBD1 agrees at 10 bases. The germline V gene encodes CDR1 MDHEN and CDR2 SYDVKM. CDR3 length: 17 residues. CDR3 sequence (DNA): TGTGCCAGCTGTTTATCTTCGACAGGGGGCGGGGGTGCTACGCAGTATTTT. Translated, it gives CASCLSSTGGGGATQYF.

This clonotype showed up many times. A junction end diverges from the germline sequence, so it may reflect a read error. The V call is TRBV20-1, the J call TRBJ2-5; D gene ambiguous. Germline V gene data show CDR1 as DFQATT and CDR2 as SNEGSKA (reference sequence). The CDR3 is 14 amino acids. CDR3 region: CSGRGLGYQETQYF. CDR3 DNA: TGCAGTGGTAGAGGATTAGGGTACCAAGAGACCCAGTACTTC.

This clonotype was found a few times. The rearrangement joins TRBV2 to TRBJ2-5; tentatively, D is TRBD2 (6 bases). The ends were cut back, 11 bases at V and 1 base at J, with 14 bases in the middle. Germline V gives CDR1 SNHLY, CDR2 FYNNEI. The CDR3 contains 13 residues. The DNA for the CDR3 is TGTGCCGGGGGACTGGGGCGCCAAGAGACCCAGTACTTC. Encoded protein: CAGGLGRQETQYF.

The sample holds many counts of this clonotype. The chain recombines TRBV29-1 with TRBJ2-6; D unclear. Germline V gene sequence: CDR1 SQVTM, CDR2 ANQGSEA. The CDR3 is 13 amino acids. CDR3 amino acids: CGIRSTGANVLTF. In DNA form, the CDR3 reads TGCGGCATCAGGTCTACTGGGGCCAACGTCCTGACTTTC. The full variable domain, its missing parts supplied by reference TRBV29-1 and TRBJ2-6, is SAVISQKPSRDICQRGTSLTIQCQVDSQVTMMFWYRQQPGQSLTLIATANQGSEATYESGFVIDKFPISRPNLTFSTLTVSNMSPEDSSIYLCGIRSTGANVLTFGAGSRLTVL.

The chain is built from TRBV15 and TRBJ2-1; D is undetermined. The CDR3 loop spans 13 amino acids. The germline V gene has CDR1 LNHNV and CDR2 YYDKDF (reference sequence). V was pared by 0 bases and J by 8 bases, with 8 bases between. This CDR3 is CATSRDPTDEQFF. The CDR3 nucleotides are TGTGCCACCAGCAGAGACCCGACGGATGAGCAGTTCTTC.